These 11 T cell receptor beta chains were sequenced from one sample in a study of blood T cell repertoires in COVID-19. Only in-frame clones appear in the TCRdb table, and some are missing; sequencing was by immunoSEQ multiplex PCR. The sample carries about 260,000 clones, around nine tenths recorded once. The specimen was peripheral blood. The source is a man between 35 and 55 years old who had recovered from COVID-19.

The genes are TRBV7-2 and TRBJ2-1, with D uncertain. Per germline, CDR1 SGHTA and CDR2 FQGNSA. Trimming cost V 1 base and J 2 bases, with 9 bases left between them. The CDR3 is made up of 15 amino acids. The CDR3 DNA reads TGTGCCAGCAGCTTAGTGGTGGGCGCCTACAATGAGCAGTTCTTC. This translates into CASSLVVGAYNEQFF.

The CDR3 loop is CASSLLAIGGELFF. The DNA of the CDR3 is TGTGCCAGCAGTTTACTAGCTATTGGCGGGGAGCTGTTTTTT. V gene TRBV6-5 combines with J gene TRBJ2-2; possible D gene TRBD2, 6 bases. The CDR3 has 14 amino acids. Germline CDR1 and CDR2: MNHEY and SVGAGI. Trimming removed 4 bases from V and 7 bases from J, with 13 bases in between.

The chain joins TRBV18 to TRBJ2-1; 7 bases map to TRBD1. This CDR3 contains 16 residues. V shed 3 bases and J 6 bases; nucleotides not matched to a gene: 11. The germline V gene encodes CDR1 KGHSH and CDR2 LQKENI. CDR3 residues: CASSPWLTTGINEQFF. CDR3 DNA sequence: TGTGCCAGCTCACCCTGGCTAACGACAGGGATCAATGAGCAGTTCTTC.

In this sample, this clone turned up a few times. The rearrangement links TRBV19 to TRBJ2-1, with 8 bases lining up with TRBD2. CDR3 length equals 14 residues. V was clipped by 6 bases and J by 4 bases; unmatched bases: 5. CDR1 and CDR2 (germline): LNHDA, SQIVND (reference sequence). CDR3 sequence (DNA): TGTGCCAGTAGACCGGGACTAGGTTACAATGAGCAGTTCTTC. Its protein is CASRPGLGYNEQFF.

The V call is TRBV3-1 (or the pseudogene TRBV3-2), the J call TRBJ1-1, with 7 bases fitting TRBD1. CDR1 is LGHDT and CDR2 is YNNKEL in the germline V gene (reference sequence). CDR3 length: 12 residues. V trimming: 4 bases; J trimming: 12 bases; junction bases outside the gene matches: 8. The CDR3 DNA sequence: TGTGCCAGCAGCCCCGGACAGGTGGGAACTTTCTTT. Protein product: CASSPGQVGTFF.

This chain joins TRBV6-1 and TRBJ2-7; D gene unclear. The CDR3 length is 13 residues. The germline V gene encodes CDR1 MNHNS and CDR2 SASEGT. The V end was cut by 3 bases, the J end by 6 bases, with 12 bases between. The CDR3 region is CASSESRSGEQYF. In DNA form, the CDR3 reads TGTGCCAGCAGTGAGTCCCGGTCCGGCGAGCAGTACTTC.

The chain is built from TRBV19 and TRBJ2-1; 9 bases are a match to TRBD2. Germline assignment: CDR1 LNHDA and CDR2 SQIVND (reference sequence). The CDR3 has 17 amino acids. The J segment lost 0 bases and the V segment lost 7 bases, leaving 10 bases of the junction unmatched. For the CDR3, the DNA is TGTGCCAGTACTCTACTGGCGGGAGGGAGCTCCTACAATGAGCAGTTCTTC. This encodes CASTLLAGGSSYNEQFF.

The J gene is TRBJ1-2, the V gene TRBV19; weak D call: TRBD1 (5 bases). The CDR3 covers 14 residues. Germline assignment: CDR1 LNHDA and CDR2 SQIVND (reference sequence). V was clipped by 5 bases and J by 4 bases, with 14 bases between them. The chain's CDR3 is CASSQRGRGYGYTF. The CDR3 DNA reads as TGTGCCAGTAGTCAAAGGGGAAGAGGCTATGGCTACACCTTC.

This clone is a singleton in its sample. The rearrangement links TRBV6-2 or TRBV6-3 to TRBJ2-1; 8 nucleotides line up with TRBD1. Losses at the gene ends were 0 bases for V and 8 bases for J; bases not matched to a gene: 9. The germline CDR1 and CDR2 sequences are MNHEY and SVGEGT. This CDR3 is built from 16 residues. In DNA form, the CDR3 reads TGTGCCAGCAGTTACTCGAGCCAGGGGGCGCGATATGAGCAGTTCTTC. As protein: CASSYSSQGARYEQFF.

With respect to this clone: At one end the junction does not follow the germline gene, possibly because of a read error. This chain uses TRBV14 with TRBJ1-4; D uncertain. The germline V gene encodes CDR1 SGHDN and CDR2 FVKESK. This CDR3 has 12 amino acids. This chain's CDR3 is CASSQDLLAEGF. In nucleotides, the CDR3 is TGTGCCAGCAGCCAAGATCTTCTAGCGGAAGGTTTT.

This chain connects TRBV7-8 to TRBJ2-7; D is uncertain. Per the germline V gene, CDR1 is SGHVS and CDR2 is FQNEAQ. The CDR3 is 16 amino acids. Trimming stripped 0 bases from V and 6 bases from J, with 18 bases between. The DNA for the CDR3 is TGTGCCAGCAGCTTAGCGCTTGTCCCCCCATTGAGCGAGCAGTACTTC. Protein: CASSLALVPPLSEQYF.